The rows below give T cell receptor beta chains drawn from one sample of a study of blood T cell repertoires in COVID-19. Measured with immunoSEQ multiplex PCR; TCRdb has only the in-frame clones, and not every one. The data hold more than 40,000 clones, with around 87% observed a single time. The sample comprised peripheral blood. Receptors originate from a human donor in a cohort sampled during active COVID-19. CDR3s include the opening cysteine and the closing phenylalanine or tryptophan. D genes are given only for firm matches. Not every row has a clone size; where given, it reads once, few, many or a size class.

v_call	d_call	j_call	clone_size	cdr3_length	cdr3_aa	cdr3_nt
TRBV12-3/TRBV12-4	.	TRBJ1-5	.	13	CASSLGGDQPQHF	TGTGCCAGCAGTTTAGGGGGGGATCAGCCCCAGCATTTT
TRBV6-1	TRBD1	TRBJ1-5	.	17	CASSGRDSLSGNQPQHF	TGTGCCAGCAGTGGCCGGGACAGCCTATCGGGAAATCAGCCCCAGCATTTT
TRBV6-4	TRBD2	TRBJ2-7	.	14	CASKDPGSGVVQYF	TGTGCCAGCAAGGATCCGGGTAGCGGGGTTGTGCAGTACTTC
TRBV7-9	TRBD1	TRBJ1-2	.	12	CASTPGGLGYTF	TGTGCCAGCACCCCAGGGGGCCTAGGCTACACCTTC
TRBV6-5	TRBD2	TRBJ2-1	.	15	CASGAGTSGRNEQFF	TGTGCCAGCGGGGCCGGGACTAGCGGGAGAAATGAGCAGTTCTTC
TRBV6-5	TRBD1	TRBJ1-1	.	15	CASSYSDRVDTEAFF	TGTGCCAGCAGTTACTCCGACAGGGTGGACACTGAAGCTTTCTTT
TRBV11-2	TRBD2	TRBJ2-5	.	13	CASSSGLVETQYF	TGTGCCAGCAGCTCGGGACTAGTAGAGACCCAGTACTTC
TRBV12-3/TRBV12-4	.	TRBJ1-1	.	13	CASSLGQNTEAFF	TGTGCCAGCAGTTTAGGTCAGAACACTGAAGCTTTCTTT
TRBV28	TRBD1	TRBJ1-6	few	14	CASTPRGYNSPLHF	TGTGCCAGTACCCCCAGGGGGTATAATTCACCCCTCCACTTT
TRBV9	TRBD2	TRBJ2-3	.	16	CASSVLAGGPTDTQYF	TGTGCCAGCAGCGTGCTAGCGGGAGGGCCGACAGATACGCAGTATTTT
TRBV19	.	TRBJ1-1	.	14	CASSKRTDPTEAFF	TGTGCCAGTAGTAAGCGGACGGACCCCACTGAAGCTTTCTTT
TRBV27	TRBD2	TRBJ2-1	.	16	CASNPRGLAGWKEQFF	TGTGCCAGCAACCCCAGAGGGCTAGCGGGATGGAAGGAGCAGTTCTTC
TRBV27	.	TRBJ1-3	.	13	CASSLAGGNTIYF	TGTGCCAGCAGTCTAGCGGGGGGAAACACCATATATTTT
TRBV28	.	TRBJ1-5	medium-sized	14	CASSLFTGSQPQHF	TGTGCCAGCAGTTTATTTACGGGGAGTCAGCCCCAGCATTTT
TRBV7-3	.	TRBJ1-1	.	13	CASSLQRGTEAFF	TGTGCCAGCAGCTTACAGCGGGGCACTGAAGCTTTCTTT
TRBV7-9	.	TRBJ1-1	.	12	CASSQARAGAFF	TGTGCCAGCAGCCAAGCCAGGGCTGGGGCTTTCTTT
TRBV5-1	.	TRBJ2-7	.	14	CASSLTGTRTEQYF	TGCGCCAGCAGCTTAACGGGAACCCGCACCGAGCAGTACTTC
TRBV9	.	TRBJ1-5	once	13	CASSVDTLQPQHF	TGTGCCAGCAGCGTAGATACTCTCCAGCCCCAGCATTTT
TRBV6-1	TRBD2	TRBJ2-1	.	17	CASSEVASGFSYNEQFF	TGTGCCAGCAGTGAAGTGGCTAGCGGTTTTTCCTACAATGAGCAGTTCTTC